This T cell receptor (beta chain) is drawn from a study of identical twins. Study-wide points: Potential partial confounding of zero-insertion analyses by invariant MAIT and iNKT cells was noted. In monozygotic twins, models underestimated the sharing of out-of-frame TCR alpha.

With template switching, a universal primer site was added, and the cDNA carried unique molecular identifiers. TCRdb processed the 5' RACE reads anew with MiXCR; each CDR3 protein has one entry. In the table there are roughly 470,000 distinct CDR3 sequences, approximately 15% of which are singletons. Looked up from germline, CDR1 is MDHEN and CDR2 is SYDVKM. The germline V and J ends were trimmed by 6 bases and 8 bases, with 17 bases remaining between them. The CDR3 totals 14 residues. This clonotype has a handful of counts. The antigen remains undetermined. These same records also appear under a second study, on yellow fever vaccine responses in identical twins.

This TCR derives from a young woman in good health. The chain carries TRBV28 and TRBJ1-5; D call uncertain. Specimen: CD4+ T cells sorted from blood. The CDR3 is CASSTPGNGEPQHF. CDR3 coding DNA: TGTGCCAGCAGCACTCCTGGTAATGGGGAGCCCCAGCATTTT.